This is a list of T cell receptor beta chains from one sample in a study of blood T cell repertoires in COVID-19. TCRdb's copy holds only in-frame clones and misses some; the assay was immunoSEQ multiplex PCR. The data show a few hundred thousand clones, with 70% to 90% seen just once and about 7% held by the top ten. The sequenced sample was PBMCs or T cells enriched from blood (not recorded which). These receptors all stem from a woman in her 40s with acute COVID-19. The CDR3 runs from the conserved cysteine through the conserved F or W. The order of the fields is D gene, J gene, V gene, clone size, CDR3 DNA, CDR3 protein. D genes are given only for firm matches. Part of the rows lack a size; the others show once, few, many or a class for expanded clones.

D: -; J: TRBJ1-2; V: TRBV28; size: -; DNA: TGTGCCAGCAGCCCCGAAGGGAGAGCTAACTATGGCTACACCTTC; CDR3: CASSPEGRANYGYTF
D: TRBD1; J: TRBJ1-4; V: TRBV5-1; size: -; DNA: TGCGCCAGCAGCTTGCGGACAGGCACTAATGAAAAACTGTTTTTT; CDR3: CASSLRTGTNEKLFF
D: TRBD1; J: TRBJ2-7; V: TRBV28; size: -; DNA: TGTGCCAGCAGTTTAGGCGGGACAGGGTCCTACGAGCAGTACTTC; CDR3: CASSLGGTGSYEQYF
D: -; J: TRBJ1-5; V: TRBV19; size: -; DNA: TGTGCCAGTAGTCCGAGTGGGGCGAATCAGCCCCAGCATTTT; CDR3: CASSPSGANQPQHF
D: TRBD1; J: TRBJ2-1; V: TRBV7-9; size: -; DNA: TGTGCCAGCAGCTTAGACAGGGGGGAGGAGAATGAGCAGTTCTTC; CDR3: CASSLDRGEENEQFF
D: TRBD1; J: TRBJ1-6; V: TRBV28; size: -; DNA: TGTGCCAGCGAATCAAAGGACAGGGAAATCTCACCCCTCCACTTT; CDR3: CASESKDREISPLHF
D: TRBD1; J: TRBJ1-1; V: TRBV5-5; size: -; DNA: TGTGCCAGCAGCTATCGACAGGGGGGCACTGAAGCTTTCTTT; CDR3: CASSYRQGGTEAFF
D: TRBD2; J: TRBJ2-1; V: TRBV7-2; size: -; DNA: TGTGCCAGCAGCTCCTCTCGACTAGCGGGGGGTTCCTACAATGAGCAGTTCTTC; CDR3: CASSSSRLAGGSYNEQFF
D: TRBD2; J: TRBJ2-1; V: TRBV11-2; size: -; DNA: TGTGCCAGCAGCTTAGGCCTTAGCGGGGGTTACAATGAGCAGTTCTTC; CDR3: CASSLGLSGGYNEQFF
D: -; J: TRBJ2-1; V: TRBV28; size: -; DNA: TGTGCCAGCAGTCAACAGGGTCATGAGCAGTTCTTC; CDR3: CASSQQGHEQFF
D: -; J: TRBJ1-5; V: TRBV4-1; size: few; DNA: TGCGCCAGCAGCCAAGATAGTACGGGTGGCAATCAGCCCCAGCATTTT; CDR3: CASSQDSTGGNQPQHF
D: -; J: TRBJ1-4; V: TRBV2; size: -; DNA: TGTGCCAGCAGTGAAACGCGAACAGCATTTAATGAAAAACTGTTTTTT; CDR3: CASSETRTAFNEKLFF
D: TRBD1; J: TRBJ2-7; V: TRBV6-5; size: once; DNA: TGTGCCAGCAGCCCGGGACAGGGCAGCTACGAGCAGTACTTC; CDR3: CASSPGQGSYEQYF
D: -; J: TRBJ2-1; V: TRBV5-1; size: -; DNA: TGCGCCAGCAGAGTGGATGGGGACTGGAGTTACAATGAGCAGTTCTTC; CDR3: CASRVDGDWSYNEQFF
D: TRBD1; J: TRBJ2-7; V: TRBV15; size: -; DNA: TGTGCCACCAGCAGAGGGGGACAGACCTACGAGCAGTACTTC; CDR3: CATSRGGQTYEQYF
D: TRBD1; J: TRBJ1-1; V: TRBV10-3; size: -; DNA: TGTGCCATCAGAAAAGACAGGGATAGTGAAGCTTTCTTT; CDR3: CAIRKDRDSEAFF
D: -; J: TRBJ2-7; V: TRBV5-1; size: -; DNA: TGCGCCAGCAGCTTGGACGGGAACTCCTACGAGCAGTACTTC; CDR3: CASSLDGNSYEQYF
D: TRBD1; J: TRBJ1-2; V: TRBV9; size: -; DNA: TGTGCCAGCAGCGTAGCTATAGGGGGCTCACGGGGCTACACCTTC; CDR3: CASSVAIGGSRGYTF
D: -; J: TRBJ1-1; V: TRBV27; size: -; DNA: TGTGCCTCGGTGGGGGGGGGAGACACTGAAGCTTTCTTT; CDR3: CASVGGGDTEAFF
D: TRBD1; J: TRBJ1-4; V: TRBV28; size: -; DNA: TGTGCCAGCACCGGCGGGACAGGGTCGGAAAAACTGTTTTTT; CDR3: CASTGGTGSEKLFF
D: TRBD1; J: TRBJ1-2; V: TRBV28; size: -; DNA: TGTGCCAGCAGTTTGACAGGGGGAGGCTACACCTTC; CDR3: CASSLTGGGYTF
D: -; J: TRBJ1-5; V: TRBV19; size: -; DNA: TGTGCCAGTAGTACGACTGATAGCAATCAGCCCCAGCATTTT; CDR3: CASSTTDSNQPQHF
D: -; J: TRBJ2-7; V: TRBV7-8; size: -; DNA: TGTGCCAGCAGCTTTGACGGAGAGGGCTACGAGCAGTACTTC; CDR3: CASSFDGEGYEQYF
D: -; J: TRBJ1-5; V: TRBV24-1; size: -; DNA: TGTGCCACCGGGCGGCAGGGCAAGGATCAGCCCCAGCATTTT; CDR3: CATGRQGKDQPQHF
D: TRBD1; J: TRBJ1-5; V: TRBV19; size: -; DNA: TGTGCCAGTAGTATTTGGTGGACAGGGGGAAGCAATCAGCCCCAGCATTTT; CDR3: CASSIWWTGGSNQPQHF
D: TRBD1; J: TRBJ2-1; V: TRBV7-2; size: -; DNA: TGTGCCAGCAGCAACCACCGGGACAGCCTTTACAATGAGCAGTTCTTC; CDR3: CASSNHRDSLYNEQFF
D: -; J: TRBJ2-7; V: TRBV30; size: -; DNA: TGTGCCTGGAGGGGCAGGGGTCCCTACGAGCAGTACTTC; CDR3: CAWRGRGPYEQYF
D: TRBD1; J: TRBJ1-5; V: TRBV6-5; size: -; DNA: TGTGCCAGCAGTTACCGACAGGGAAGGAATCAGCCCCAGCATTTT; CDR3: CASSYRQGRNQPQHF
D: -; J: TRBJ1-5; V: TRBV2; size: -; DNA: TGTGCCAGCAGACCCCCTGGACACCTTTATAGCAATCAGCCCCAGCATTTT; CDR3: CASRPPGHLYSNQPQHF
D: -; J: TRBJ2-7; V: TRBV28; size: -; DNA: TGTGCCAGCAGTTTTGGTGGGGCAGGGGCCTACGAGCAGTACTTC; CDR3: CASSFGGAGAYEQYF
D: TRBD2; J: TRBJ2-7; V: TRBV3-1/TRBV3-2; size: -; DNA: TGTGCCAGCAGCCTAAATCACCTGGGACTAGCGGGACTAATTGCCTACGAGCAGTACTTC; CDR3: CASSLNHLGLAGLIAYEQYF
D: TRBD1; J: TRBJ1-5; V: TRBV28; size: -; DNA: TGTGCCACCCAGGGGGCGTTTGATCAGCCCCAGCATTTT; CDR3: CATQGAFDQPQHF
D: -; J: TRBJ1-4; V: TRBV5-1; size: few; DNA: TGCGCCAGCAGCTTGGACAGTTTAAATGAAAAACTGTTTTTT; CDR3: CASSLDSLNEKLFF
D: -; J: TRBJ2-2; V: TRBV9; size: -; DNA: TGTGCCAGCAGCGAGAGGGGGAGAAACACCGGGGAGCTGTTTTTT; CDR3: CASSERGRNTGELFF
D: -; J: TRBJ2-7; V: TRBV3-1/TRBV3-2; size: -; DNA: TGTGCCAGCAGCCCTATACCAGGACTCCGGCCCTACGAGCAGTACTTC; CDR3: CASSPIPGLRPYEQYF
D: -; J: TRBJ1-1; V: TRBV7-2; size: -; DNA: TGTGCCAGCAGCTTAGATAAAGCGGGGTCCGGAGCTGAAGCTTTCTTT; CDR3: CASSLDKAGSGAEAFF
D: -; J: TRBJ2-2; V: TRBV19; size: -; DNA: TGTGCCAGTAGTATAGATGGAGGGCACACCGGGGAGCTGTTTTTT; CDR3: CASSIDGGHTGELFF
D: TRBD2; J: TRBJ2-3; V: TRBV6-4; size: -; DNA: TGTGCCAGCAGTGTCTCCCGGGGGGGGAGCACAGATACGCAGTATTTT; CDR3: CASSVSRGGSTDTQYF
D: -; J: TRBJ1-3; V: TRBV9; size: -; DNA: TGTGCCAGCTCCATTGGGGGGACCTCTGGAAACACCATATATTTT; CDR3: CASSIGGTSGNTIYF
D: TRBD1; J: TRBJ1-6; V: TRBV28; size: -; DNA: TGTGCCAGCAGCCGCCATCCAGGGGGTAATTCACCCCTCCACTTT; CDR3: CASSRHPGGNSPLHF
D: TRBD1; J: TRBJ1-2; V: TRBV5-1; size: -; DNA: TGCGCCAGCAGTAGTTCAGGGGGCGACTATGGCTACACCTTC; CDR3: CASSSSGGDYGYTF
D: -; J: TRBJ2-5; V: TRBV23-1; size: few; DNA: TGCGCCAGCAATTGGTGGGGGCAATCGGAAAAAGAGACCCAGTACTTC; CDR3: CASNWWGQSEKETQYF
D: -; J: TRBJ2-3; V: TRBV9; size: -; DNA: TGTGCCAGCAGCGTAGTAAGGGGTGGGCGCACAGATACGCAGTATTTT; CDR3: CASSVVRGGRTDTQYF
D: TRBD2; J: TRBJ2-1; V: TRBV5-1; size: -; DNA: TGCGCCAGCAGCTTAACTAGCGCCCAAAACTCCTACAATGAGCAGTTCTTC; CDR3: CASSLTSAQNSYNEQFF